This record concerns one TCR beta chain sequence. This sample stems from a study of graft-versus-host responses after intestinal transplantation. Clones were sequenced by immunoSEQ multiplex PCR, and TCRdb holds only the in-frame ones, with some missing. The table includes 35,000 to 40,000 clones, 80% to 85% detected once. The source of this sequence is a human patient who received an intestinal transplant, so some T cells may come from the graft donor. The starting material was PBMCs, obtained more than 950 days after transplant.

The CDR3 sequence is CASSVDGYSGNTIYF. The CDR3 DNA follows: TGTGCCAGCAGCGTAGACGGTTACTCTGGAAACACCATATATTTT. V usage is TRBV9 and J usage is TRBJ1-3, with D hard to call. The CDR3 has 15 amino acids. Trimming pared 0 bases from V and 0 bases from J, leaving 7 bases between. Germline V lookup: CDR1 SGDLS, CDR2 YYNGEE.